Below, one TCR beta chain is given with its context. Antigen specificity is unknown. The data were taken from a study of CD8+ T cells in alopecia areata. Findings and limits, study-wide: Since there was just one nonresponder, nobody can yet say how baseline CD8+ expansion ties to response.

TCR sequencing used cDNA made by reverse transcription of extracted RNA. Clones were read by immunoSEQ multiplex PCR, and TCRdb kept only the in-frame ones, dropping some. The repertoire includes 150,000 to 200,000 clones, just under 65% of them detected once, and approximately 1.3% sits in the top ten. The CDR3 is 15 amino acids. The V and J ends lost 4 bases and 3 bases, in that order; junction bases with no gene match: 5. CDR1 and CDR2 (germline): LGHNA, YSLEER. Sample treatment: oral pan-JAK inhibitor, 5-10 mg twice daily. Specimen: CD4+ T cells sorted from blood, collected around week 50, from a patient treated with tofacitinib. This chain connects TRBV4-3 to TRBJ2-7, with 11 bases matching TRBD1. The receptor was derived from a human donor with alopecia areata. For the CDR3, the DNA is TGCGCCAGCAGCCCAGGGACAGGGGGAGGCTACGAGCAGTACTTC. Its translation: CASSPGTGGGYEQYF.